Presented here are 14 T cell receptor beta chains from one specimen sequenced in a study of blood T cell repertoires in COVID-19. Produced via immunoSEQ multiplex PCR; TCRdb's table is partial and in-frame only. This sample yields a few hundred thousand clones, of which about 86% are seen a single time; 3.5% to 4% belongs to the top ten. Sequencing was carried out using PBMCs or T cells enriched from blood (not recorded which). Source of these receptors: a woman between 40 and 50 years old with acute COVID-19.

The rearrangement links TRBV28 to TRBJ2-7; 7 bases agree with TRBD2. The CDR3 covers 15 residues. Unmatched junction bases numbered 10, after V lost 7 bases and J lost 1 base. Germline V gene sequence: CDR1 MDHEN, CDR2 SYDVKM. CDR3 sequence: CASTFGGRVSYEQYF. CDR3 sequence (DNA): TGTGCCAGCACCTTCGGGGGGAGGGTGTCCTACGAGCAGTACTTC.

The chain recombines TRBV28 with TRBJ1-6, with 9 bases aligning to TRBD1. This CDR3 region has 15 residues. Germline V gene sequence: CDR1 MDHEN, CDR2 SYDVKM. With V trimmed by 4 bases and J by 7 bases, 5 bases remained unmatched. CDR3: CASSSPGTGNSPLHF. CDR3 DNA sequence: TGTGCCAGCAGTTCCCCCGGGACAGGGAATTCACCCCTCCACTTT.

V is TRBV28 and J is TRBJ1-5; 10 positions match TRBD1. There are 15 residues in the CDR3. Germline lookup yields CDR1 MDHEN and CDR2 SYDVKM. V trimming: 5 bases; J trimming: 7 bases; junction bases outside the gene matches: 8. The CDR3 DNA is TGTGCCAGCAGTCCCGACAGGGGGCCAAACCAGCCCCAGCATTTT. The encoded protein is CASSPDRGPNQPQHF.

J is TRBJ2-1 and V is TRBV28; 9 nucleotides match TRBD1. CDR1 and CDR2 from the germline V gene are MDHEN and SYDVKM. The CDR3 totals 17 residues. Unmatched junction bases numbered 12, after V lost 3 bases and J lost 6 bases. DNA for the CDR3: TGTGCCAGCAGTTTGGGGGTGGTGGGACAGGGTGGCAATGAGCAGTTCTTC. Its protein is CASSLGVVGQGGNEQFF.

This clone was observed a single time. The gene calls are TRBV7-2 and TRBJ2-7; TRBD2 aligns across 11 bases. Trimming removed 5 bases from V and 4 bases from J; junction bases left unmatched: 10. This CDR3 contains 16 residues. Germline V gives CDR1 SGHTA, CDR2 FQGNSA. The CDR3 nucleotides read TGTGCCAGCAGCATTAGCGGGAGGGTTTCGTCATACGAGCAGTACTTC. It encodes CASSISGRVSSYEQYF.

This clone appeared many times. The chain recombines TRBV5-4 with TRBJ2-7, with 12 bases matching TRBD2. The J segment lost 2 bases and the V segment lost 4 bases, leaving 4 bases of the junction unmatched. This CDR3 is built from 15 residues. CDR1 SGHNT and CDR2 YYREEE come from the germline V gene (reference sequence). The CDR3 loop is CASSGGLAGTYEQYF. CDR3 coding DNA: TGTGCCAGCAGCGGCGGACTAGCGGGGACCTACGAGCAGTACTTC.

In its sample, this clone was seen many times. The chain uses TRBV6-1 and TRBJ2-1; 13 positions agree with TRBD2. This CDR3 comprises 17 residues. Germline V CDR1 and CDR2: MNHNS, SASEGT. Trimming removed 4 bases from V and 6 bases from J; junction bases left unmatched: 9. The DNA of the CDR3 is TGTGCCAGCAGTGCCCGGACTAGCGGGAGTGGGTCCAATGAGCAGTTCTTC. Its translation: CASSARTSGSGSNEQFF.

This clone showed up just a few times. The chain employs TRBV5-1 and TRBJ2-2; 7 positions match TRBD2. This CDR3 has 15 amino acids. Germline V gene lookup returns CDR1 SGHRS and CDR2 YFSETQ. Losses at the gene ends were 6 bases for V and 1 base for J; bases not matched to a gene: 6. In DNA form, the CDR3 reads TGCGCCAGCACGGGAGCTAGCGGGAACACCGGGGAGCTGTTTTTT. Translated: CASTGASGNTGELFF.

This rearrangement joins TRBV7-9 to TRBJ1-6; possibly TRBD1 for D (5 bases). The CDR3 sequence is 14 residues long. The V and J ends lost 7 bases and 7 bases respectively, with 14 bases between them. Germline assignment: CDR1 SEHNR and CDR2 FQNEAQ (reference sequence). The CDR3 sequence is CASTIRGINSPLHF. CDR3 sequence (DNA): TGTGCCAGCACCATACGGGGGATCAATTCACCCCTCCACTTT.

The genes are TRBV2 and TRBJ1-2, with TRBD1 matching 7 bases. Germline lookup yields CDR1 SNHLY and CDR2 FYNNEI. The CDR3 sequence is 13 residues long. V trimming: 6 bases; J trimming: 5 bases; junction bases outside the gene matches: 6. CDR3 DNA: TGTGCCAGCAGAGCGGACAGGCTTTATGGCTACACCTTC. Translation gives CASRADRLYGYTF.

The rearrangement links TRBV28 to TRBJ1-1; possible D gene TRBD1, 5 bases. Germline CDR1 reads MDHEN; CDR2 reads SYDVKM. Trimming took 2 bases from V and 0 from J, leaving 10 bases between them. The CDR3 is made up of 15 amino acids. CDR3 sequence: CASSLRTLLNTEAFF. The DNA of the CDR3 is TGTGCCAGCAGTTTAAGGACACTTTTGAACACTGAAGCTTTCTTT.

This chain uses TRBV7-2 with TRBJ2-2, with D possibly being TRBD2 (6 bases). The CDR3 sequence is 13 residues long. The germline CDR1 and CDR2 sequences are SGHTA and FQGNSA. Trimming shortened V by 6 bases and J by 6 bases, and 11 bases separated the two germline ends. The CDR3 DNA follows: TGTGCCAGCAGACGCTCTAGCGCCGGGGAGCTGTTTTTT. This codes for CASRRSSAGELFF. Filled out from reference TRBV7-2 and TRBJ2-2, the complete variable domain reads GAGVSQSPSNKVTEKGKDVELRCDPISGHTALYWYRQSLGQGLEFLIYFQGNSAPDKSGLPSDRFSAERTGGSVSTLTIQRTQQEDSAVYLCASRRSSAGELFFGEGSRLTVL.

This clone appeared once. The chain recombines TRBV11-3 with TRBJ2-5; 8 bases line up with TRBD1. CDR1 is SGHNT, CDR2 YENEEA, per germline. The CDR3 spans 15 residues. V shed 5 bases, J shed 2 bases, and the junction held 7 bases outside the gene matches. CDR3 sequence (DNA): TGTGCCAGCAGCGCCGGGACAGGTGGACAAGAGACCCAGTACTTC. Translation gives CASSAGTGGQETQYF.

This clone was observed a handful of times. The chain recombines TRBV6-1 with TRBJ2-7; D not certain. In germline, CDR1 is MNHNS, CDR2 SASEGT. The CDR3 is made up of 11 amino acids. With 3 bases removed from V and 3 bases from J, the gap between germline ends came to 3 bases. The CDR3 protein is CASSDVYEQYF. As DNA, the CDR3 is TGTGCCAGCAGTGACGTCTACGAGCAGTACTTC.